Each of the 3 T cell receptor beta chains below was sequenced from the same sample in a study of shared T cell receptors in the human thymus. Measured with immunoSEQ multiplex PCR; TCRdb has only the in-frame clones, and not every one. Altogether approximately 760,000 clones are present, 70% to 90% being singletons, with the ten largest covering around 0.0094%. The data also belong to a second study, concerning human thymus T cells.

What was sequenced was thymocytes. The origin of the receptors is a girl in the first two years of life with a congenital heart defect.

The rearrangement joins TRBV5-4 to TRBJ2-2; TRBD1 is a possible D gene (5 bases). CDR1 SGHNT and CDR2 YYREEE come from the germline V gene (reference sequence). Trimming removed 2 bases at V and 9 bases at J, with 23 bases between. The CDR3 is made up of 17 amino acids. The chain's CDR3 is CASSFSSRTYRFRELFF. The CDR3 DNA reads TGTGCCAGCAGCTTTAGTTCCCGCACCTACAGGTTCAGGGAGCTGTTTTTT. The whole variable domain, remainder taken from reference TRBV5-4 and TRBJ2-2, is ETGVTQSPTHLIKTRGQQVTLRCSSQSGHNTVSWYQQALGQGPQFIFQYYREEENGRGNFPPRFSGLQFPNYSSELNVNALELDDSALYLCASSFSSRTYRFRELFFGEGSRLTVL.

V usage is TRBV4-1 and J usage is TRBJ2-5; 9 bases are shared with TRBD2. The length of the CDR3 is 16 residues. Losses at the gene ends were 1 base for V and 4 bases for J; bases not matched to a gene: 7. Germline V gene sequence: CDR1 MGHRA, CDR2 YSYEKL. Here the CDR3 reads CASSQGEGGGAETQYF. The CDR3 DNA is TGCGCCAGCAGCCAAGGTGAAGGCGGGGGGGCAGAGACCCAGTACTTC.

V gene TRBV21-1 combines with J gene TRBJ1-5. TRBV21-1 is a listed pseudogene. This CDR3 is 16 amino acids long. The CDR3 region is CASPTGGRKSNQPQHF. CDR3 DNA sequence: TGTGCCAGCCCCACTGGGGGGAGGAAGAGCAATCAGCCCCAGCATTTT.